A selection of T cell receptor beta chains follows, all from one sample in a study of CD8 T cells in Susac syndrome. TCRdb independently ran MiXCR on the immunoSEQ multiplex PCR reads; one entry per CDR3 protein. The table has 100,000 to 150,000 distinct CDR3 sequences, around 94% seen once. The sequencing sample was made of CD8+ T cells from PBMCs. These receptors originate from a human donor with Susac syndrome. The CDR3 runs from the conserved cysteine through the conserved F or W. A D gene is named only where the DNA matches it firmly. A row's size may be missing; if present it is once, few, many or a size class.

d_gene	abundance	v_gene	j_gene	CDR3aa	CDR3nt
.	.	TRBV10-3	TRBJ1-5	CAISEAVGEQGNQPQHF	TGTGCCATCAGTGAGGCCGTCGGGGAGCAGGGCAATCAGCCCCAGCATTTT
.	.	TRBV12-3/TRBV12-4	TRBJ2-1	CASSLGLYNEQFF	TGTGCCAGCAGTTTAGGACTCTACAATGAGCAGTTCTTC
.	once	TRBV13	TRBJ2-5	CASSLHGEGETQYF	TGTGCCAGCAGTTTACACGGGGAAGGAGAGACCCAGTACTTC
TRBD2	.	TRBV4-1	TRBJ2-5	CASSHRTTSGGTYSTETQYF	TGCGCCAGCAGCCACCGAACGACTAGCGGGGGGACCTACTCTACAGAGACCCAGTACTTC
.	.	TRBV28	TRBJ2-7	CATTAPGVTYEQYF	TGTGCCACCACTGCCCCAGGGGTCACCTACGAGCAGTACTTC
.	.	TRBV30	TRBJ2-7	CAWSEGNYEQYF	TGTGCCTGGAGTGAGGGGAACTACGAGCAGTACTTC
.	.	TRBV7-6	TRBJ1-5	CASSLLGPNQPQHF	TGTGCCAGCAGCTTGTTGGGGCCCAATCAGCCCCAGCATTTT
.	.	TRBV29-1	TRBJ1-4	CSVRRGEKLFF	TGCAGCGTTCGTAGGGGCGAAAAACTGTTTTTT
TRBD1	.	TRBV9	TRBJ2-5	CASSAGLSDRVQETQYF	TGTGCCAGCAGCGCGGGTCTGTCCGACAGGGTTCAAGAGACCCAGTACTTC
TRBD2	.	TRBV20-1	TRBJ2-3	CSASSASGRPTDTQYF	TGCAGTGCTAGTTCAGCTAGCGGGAGGCCCACAGATACGCAGTATTTT
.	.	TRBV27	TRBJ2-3	CASSPGLEGTDTQYF	TGTGCCAGCAGTCCCGGATTGGAGGGCACAGATACGCAGTATTTT
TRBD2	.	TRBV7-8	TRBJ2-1	CASRPSGIYNEQFF	TGTGCCAGCAGACCTAGCGGAATATACAATGAGCAGTTCTTC
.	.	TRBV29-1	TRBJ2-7	CSVEIQGNGYEQYF	TGCAGCGTTGAGATCCAGGGGAATGGCTACGAGCAGTACTTC
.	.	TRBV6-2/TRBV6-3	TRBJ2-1	CASSYWGGRNNEQFF	TGTGCCAGCAGTTACTGGGGGGGCCGAAACAATGAGCAGTTCTTC
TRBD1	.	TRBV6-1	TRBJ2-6	CASSLRTGGSGANVLTF	TGTGCCAGCAGCCTCAGGACAGGGGGATCTGGGGCCAACGTCCTGACTTTC
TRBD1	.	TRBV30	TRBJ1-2	CAWSPGTGDLYGYTF	TGTGCCTGGAGTCCCGGGACAGGGGATTTGTATGGCTACACCTTC
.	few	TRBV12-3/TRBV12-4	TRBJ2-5	CASSYPGQETQYF	TGTGCCAGCAGTTATCCGGGGCAAGAGACCCAGTACTTC
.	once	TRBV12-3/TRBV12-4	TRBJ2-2	CASSLPVLFGSLAGELFF	TGTGCCAGCAGTTTACCCGTTCTGTTCGGGAGTCTAGCCGGGGAGCTGTTTTTT
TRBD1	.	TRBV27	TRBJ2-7	CASSFRGQGNEQYF	TGTGCCAGCAGTTTCAGGGGACAGGGGAACGAGCAGTACTTC
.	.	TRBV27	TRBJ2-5	CASSQGRETQYF	TGTGCCAGCAGTCAGGGACGGGAGACCCAGTACTTC
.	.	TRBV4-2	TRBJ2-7	CASSQETGRPSYEQYF	TGTGCCAGCAGCCAAGAGACGGGGAGGCCCTCCTACGAGCAGTACTTC
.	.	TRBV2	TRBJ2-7	CASSGGLAPEQYF	TGTGCCAGCAGTGGGGGACTCGCTCCCGAGCAGTACTTC
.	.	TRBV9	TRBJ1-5	CASSVVVVKDQPQHF	TGTGCCAGCAGCGTAGTCGTGGTAAAGGATCAGCCCCAGCATTTT
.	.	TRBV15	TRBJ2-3	CATSRDGGAGDTQYF	TGTGCCACCAGCAGAGATGGGGGTGCGGGAGATACGCAGTATTTT
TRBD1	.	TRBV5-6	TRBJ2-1	CASSLEGQGKAEQFF	TGTGCCAGCAGCTTGGAGGGACAGGGGAAGGCTGAGCAGTTCTTC
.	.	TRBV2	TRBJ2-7	CASSGDGAYEQYF	TGTGCCAGCAGTGGGGACGGAGCCTACGAGCAGTACTTC
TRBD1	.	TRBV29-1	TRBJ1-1	CSVQTGGGNTEAFF	TGCAGCGTACAAACAGGGGGAGGGAACACTGAAGCTTTCTTT
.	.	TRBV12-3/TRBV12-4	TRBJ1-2	CASSLGPRGGYTF	TGTGCCAGCAGTTTAGGACCACGGGGCGGCTACACCTTC
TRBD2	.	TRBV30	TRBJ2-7	CAWSFTSGFYEQYF	TGTGCCTGGAGTTTCACTAGCGGATTCTACGAGCAGTACTTC
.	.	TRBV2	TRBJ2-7	CASNPGDEQYF	TGTGCCAGCAACCCAGGAGACGAGCAGTACTTC
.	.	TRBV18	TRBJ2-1	CASSPPPTTNEQFF	TGTGCCAGCTCACCACCACCGACTACCAATGAGCAGTTCTTC
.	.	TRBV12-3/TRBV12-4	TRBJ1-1	CASTGPGTEAFF	TGTGCCAGCACTGGGCCGGGGACTGAAGCTTTCTTT
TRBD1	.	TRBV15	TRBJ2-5	CATSRQGTVETQYF	TGTGCCACCAGCAGACAGGGGACAGTGGAGACCCAGTACTTC